The 32 T cell receptor beta chains below were found in one sample sequenced in a study of cytomegalovirus exposure and HLA in healthy donors. PCR primers comprised 60 Vbeta and 13 Jbeta primers. Libraries were prepared by immunoSEQ multiplex PCR; TCRdb keeps only in-frame clonotypes and omits some of them. Of 150,000 to 200,000 clones listed, around 75% are singletons. Sample: PBMCs. The source of these receptors is a young woman in good health and CMV-seropositive.

This chain links TRBV27 with TRBJ1-2; no clear D gene. Trimming pared 7 bases from V and 10 bases from J, leaving 13 bases between. The CDR3 covers 11 residues. Looked up from germline, CDR1 is MNHEY and CDR2 is SMNVEV (reference sequence). CDR3 protein: CASKREQDYTF. CDR3 sequence (DNA): TGTGCCAGCAAAAGGGAGCAAGACTACACCTTC.

The chain links TRBV20-1 to TRBJ2-1, with D perhaps TRBD1 (6 bases). V lost 4 bases to trimming and J lost 10 bases, with 11 bases between them. CDR1 is DFQATT, CDR2 SNEGSKA, per germline (reference sequence). The CDR3 sequence is 11 residues long. CDR3 region: CSATQGEEQFF. CDR3 coding DNA: TGCAGTGCTACACAGGGAGAGGAGCAGTTCTTC.

The gene calls are TRBV5-1 and TRBJ1-1; D unresolved. The ends were cut back, 1 base at V and 5 bases at J, with 15 bases in the middle. The germline gives CDR1 SGHRS, CDR2 YFSETQ. The CDR3 loop spans 15 amino acids. The CDR3 DNA is TGCGCCAGCAGCTTGCTGGGTGGAGGAGAGACTGAAGCTTTCTTT. Protein product: CASSLLGGGETEAFF.

J is TRBJ2-7 and V is TRBV28, with D perhaps matching TRBD1 (6 bases). The CDR3 extends over 12 amino acids. The V end lost 11 bases, the J end lost 2 bases, and 13 bases lay between the germline ends. The germline V gene encodes CDR1 MDHEN and CDR2 SYDVKM. In nucleotides, the CDR3 is TGTGCCGGGGGCGGTCCTACCTACGAGCAGTACTTC. Protein: CAGGGPTYEQYF. Drawing the rest from reference TRBV28 and TRBJ2-7, the complete variable domain is DVKVTQSSRYLVKRTGEKVFLECVQDMDHENMFWYRQDPGLGLRLIYFSYDVKMKEKGDIPEGYSVSREKKERFSLILESASTNQTSMYLCAGGGPTYEQYFGPGTRLTVT.

This clone is a singleton in its sample. V and J are TRBV7-2 and TRBJ2-1; D might be TRBD1 (5 bases). The CDR3 totals 17 residues. Germline V gives CDR1 SGHTA, CDR2 FQGNSA. Trimming stripped 5 bases from V and 4 bases from J, with 21 bases between. The DNA of the CDR3 is TGTGCCAGCAGCCTCATTGGACATCGAAAGCTGTACAATGAGCAGTTCTTC. This sequence encodes CASSLIGHRKLYNEQFF.

This clone occurred a few times. The chain recombines TRBV15 with TRBJ2-1, with 8 bases matching TRBD2. The junction had 7 bases not matched to a gene; V was cut back by 3 bases and J by 9 bases. The CDR3 length is 14 residues. CDR1 is LNHNV, CDR2 YYDKDF, per germline (reference sequence). The CDR3 loop is CATSSQAGVAEQFF. DNA of the CDR3: TGTGCCACCAGCAGTCAAGCGGGAGTTGCTGAGCAGTTCTTC.

This rearrangement joins TRBV2 to TRBJ1-4, with TRBD1 as a possible D gene (5 bases). The germline gives CDR1 SNHLY, CDR2 FYNNEI. CDR3 length equals 14 residues. Trimming left V 5 bases short and J 7 bases short, with 14 bases between. CDR3 nucleotide sequence: TGTGCCAGCAGTCAGGTCAGGGCCCGTGAAAAACTGTTTTTT. Its protein is CASSQVRAREKLFF.

The V call is TRBV7-9, the J call TRBJ2-7; 9 bases are shared with TRBD2. V lost 0 bases to trimming and J lost 4 bases; unmatched junction nucleotides: 7. This CDR3 region has 16 residues. CDR1 SEHNR and CDR2 FQNEAQ come from the germline V gene (reference sequence). This CDR3 reads CASSLASAGGQYEQYF. CDR3 bases: TGTGCCAGCAGCTTAGCGTCGGCGGGAGGGCAATACGAGCAGTACTTC.

The V call is TRBV4-3, the J call TRBJ1-1; D is ambiguous. The CDR3 is made up of 15 amino acids. Germline CDR1 and CDR2: LGHNA and YSLEER. V was trimmed by 4 bases and J by 6 bases, leaving 18 bases between them. DNA for the CDR3: TGCGCCAGCAGCCGGAGGGTATCCTCCCCCTCTGAAGCTTTCTTT. Translating gives CASSRRVSSPSEAFF.

This chain joins TRBV28 and TRBJ1-5, with 7 bases that match TRBD1. This CDR3 is 15 amino acids long. Germline assignment: CDR1 MDHEN and CDR2 SYDVKM. J lost 3 bases, V lost 6 bases, and 8 bases had no gene match. CDR3 nucleotides: TGTGCCAGCAGGAGACAGGGTTTAAACAATCAGCCCCAGCATTTT. Protein sequence: CASRRQGLNNQPQHF. The variable domain in full, completed from reference TRBV28 and TRBJ1-5, reads DVKVTQSSRYLVKRTGEKVFLECVQDMDHENMFWYRQDPGLGLRLIYFSYDVKMKEKGDIPEGYSVSREKKERFSLILESASTNQTSMYLCASRRQGLNNQPQHFGDGTRLSIL.

This chain links TRBV28 with TRBJ2-2; 13 bases agree with TRBD2. V shed 6 bases and J 5 bases; nucleotides not matched to a gene: 12. The CDR3 is made up of 18 amino acids. CDR1 and CDR2 from the germline V gene are MDHEN and SYDVKM. CDR3 sequence reads: CASSPSGLAGVETGELFF. As DNA, the CDR3 is TGTGCCAGCAGCCCCTCAGGACTAGCGGGAGTTGAAACCGGGGAGCTGTTTTTT.

V and J are TRBV11-1 and TRBJ1-2, with a weak D call TRBD1 (6 bases). This CDR3 is built from 12 residues. Germline loops: CDR1 SGHAT, CDR2 FQDESV (reference sequence). V gave up 5 bases and J gave up 4 bases, with 8 bases separating them. The CDR3 DNA follows: TGTGCCAGCAGCGCGGACAGCTATGGCTACACCTTC. Translation: CASSADSYGYTF.

The gene calls are TRBV6-1 and TRBJ1-1; tentative D call: TRBD1 (6 bases). This CDR3 has 12 amino acids. The ends were cut back, 5 bases at V and 7 bases at J, with 11 bases in the middle. Germline V lookup: CDR1 MNHNS, CDR2 SASEGT. CDR3 sequence: CASSRGAYEAFF. The CDR3 DNA reads TGTGCCAGCAGTCGGGGGGCTTATGAAGCTTTCTTT.

This sequence joins TRBV4-1 and TRBJ1-5, with D maybe TRBD1 (5 bases). The ends were cut back, 0 bases at V and 14 bases at J, with 14 bases in the middle. The CDR3 loop spans 13 amino acids. Germline V gene data show CDR1 as MGHRA and CDR2 as YSYEKL. CDR3 in DNA: TGCGCCAGCAGCCAAGATCAGGGCCGCGAGAAGCATTTT. This sequence encodes CASSQDQGREKHF.

As regards this clone: Relative to the germline gene, one junction end is altered; a read error may explain this. The chain's CDR3 is CASSSSQGREETQYF. DNA of the CDR3: TGTGCTAGCAGCTCTTCGCAAGGGAGAGAAGAGACCCAGTACTTC. V gene TRBV7-7 combines with J gene TRBJ2-5, with a tentative D call TRBD2 (5 bases). Looked up from germline, CDR1 is SSHAT and CDR2 is FNYEAQ (reference sequence). This CDR3 contains 15 residues.

This rearrangement joins TRBV27 to TRBJ1-1; weak D call: TRBD1 (5 bases). Germline-derived CDR1 and CDR2 are MNHEY and SMNVEV (reference sequence). The V gene lost 3 bases and the J gene lost 5 bases, with 10 bases spanning the gap. The CDR3 covers 13 residues. The CDR3 region is CASSFQGGTEAFF. The CDR3 DNA sequence: TGTGCCAGCAGTTTTCAGGGAGGGACTGAAGCTTTCTTT.

The sample holds a few counts of this clone. The chain uses TRBV6-1 and TRBJ2-2; possible D gene TRBD1, 5 bases. This CDR3 contains 14 residues. Trimming left V 4 bases short and J 5 bases short, with 11 bases between. The germline gives CDR1 MNHNS, CDR2 SASEGT. CDR3 amino acids: CASSGGRWTGELFF. The CDR3 DNA follows: TGTGCCAGCAGTGGGGGCAGGTGGACCGGGGAGCTGTTTTTT.

This CDR3 is CASSRGEEQFF. The CDR3, as DNA: TGTGCCAGCAGCCGGGGGGAAGAGCAGTTCTTC. The rearrangement links TRBV7-8 to TRBJ2-1; 7 bases map to TRBD2. Germline assignment: CDR1 SGHVS and CDR2 FQNEAQ. The CDR3 is made up of 11 amino acids. V trimming: 5 bases; J trimming: 10 bases; junction bases outside the gene matches: 2.

The chain uses TRBV9 and TRBJ2-3; D gene uncertain. Germline V lookup: CDR1 SGDLS, CDR2 YYNGEE. The CDR3 is made up of 18 amino acids. Trimming took off 1 base at V and 2 bases at J, with 20 bases between the two ends. CDR3 sequence reads: CASSVKPRQWRYTDTQYF. The CDR3 bases are TGTGCCAGCAGCGTAAAACCGCGGCAGTGGAGATACACAGATACGCAGTATTTT.

The V gene is TRBV28, the J gene TRBJ2-5, with D unresolved. V gave up 3 bases and J gave up 1 base, with 9 bases separating them. Germline CDR1 and CDR2: MDHEN and SYDVKM. This CDR3 spans 14 amino acids. CDR3: CASSFVAPQETQYF. The CDR3 nucleotides are TGTGCCAGCAGTTTCGTAGCACCCCAAGAGACCCAGTACTTC.

A remark on this clone: A read error may account for a junction end that differs from germline. The chain employs TRBV9 and TRBJ2-3, with D maybe TRBD1 (5 bases). The CDR3 is made up of 15 amino acids. Germline CDR1 SGDLS, CDR2 YYNGEE. CDR3 sequence reads: CASSPRTLPTGTQYF. Written as DNA, the CDR3 is TGTGCCAGCAGCCCCCGGACATTACCCACAGGTACGCAGTATTTT.

This clone has more than one count but fewer than ten. V and J are TRBV29-1 and TRBJ2-7, with D possibly TRBD1 on 5 matching bases. The CDR3 covers 13 residues. Trimming shortened V by 4 bases and J by 7 bases, and 17 bases separated the two germline ends. Germline V gives CDR1 SQVTM, CDR2 ANQGSEA. CDR3 DNA sequence: TGCAGCGTTGTCCGGCAGGGAACGAGTGAGCAGTACTTC. Encoded protein: CSVVRQGTSEQYF.

The chain couples TRBV4-1 to TRBJ1-2; D gene ambiguous. The CDR3 has 15 amino acids. The germline CDR1 and CDR2 sequences are MGHRA and YSYEKL. Trimming cost V 4 bases and J 5 bases, with 17 bases left between them. The CDR3 protein is CASSRISETRYGYTF. In nucleotides, the CDR3 is TGCGCCAGCAGCCGCATAAGCGAAACTAGATATGGCTACACCTTC.

J is TRBJ2-3 and V is TRBV5-1; D gene ambiguous. The CDR3 spans 12 residues. Deletions cut 1 base from V and 3 bases from J, with 3 bases between. Germline values: CDR1 SGHRS, CDR2 YFSETQ. The CDR3 DNA follows: TGCGCCAGCAGCTTGACAACAGATACGCAGTATTTT. Its protein is CASSLTTDTQYF.

This sequence joins TRBV6-5 and TRBJ1-5, with TRBD1 matching 9 bases. This CDR3 is 14 amino acids long. Germline trimming cut 8 bases from V and 2 bases from J; bases unmatched to any gene: 4. CDR1 and CDR2 from the germline V gene are MNHEY and SVGAGI. The CDR3 loop reads CASSTGGGNQPQHF. DNA for the CDR3: TGTGCCAGCTCGACAGGGGGAGGCAATCAGCCCCAGCATTTT.

This clone has a single count. The rearrangement joins TRBV7-2 to TRBJ2-1, with D unresolved. CDR1 and CDR2 from the germline V gene are SGHTA and FQGNSA. Trimming took off 3 bases at V and 6 bases at J, with 18 bases between the two ends. The CDR3 runs 16 residues. The CDR3, as DNA: TGTGCCAGCAGCTTGGTAGGTCGAGGAGTGCGCAATGAGCAGTTCTTC. This gives the protein CASSLVGRGVRNEQFF.

The J gene is TRBJ2-1, the V gene TRBV9; 7 bases are a match to TRBD1. After removal of 2 bases from V and 11 bases from J, the junction contained 13 bases not matched to a gene. The CDR3 spans 15 residues. In germline, CDR1 is SGDLS, CDR2 YYNGEE. The CDR3 nucleotides are TGTGCCAGCAGCGTCGGGACAGCTGTTAGGAATCAGCAGTTCTTC. The encoded protein is CASSVGTAVRNQQFF.

This chain links TRBV6-5 with TRBJ2-3; D perhaps matches TRBD1 (8 bases). Germline values: CDR1 MNHEY, CDR2 SVGAGI. The CDR3 is 13 amino acids. V lost 8 bases, J lost 6 bases, and 15 bases lay in between. The CDR3 spells CASGVQGGDTQYF. CDR3 nucleotide sequence: TGTGCCAGCGGGGTACAGGGGGGGGATACGCAGTATTTT.

This chain links TRBV28 with TRBJ1-1; tentative D call: TRBD1 (5 bases). With 2 bases removed from V and 11 bases from J, the gap between germline ends came to 9 bases. Germline V gives CDR1 MDHEN, CDR2 SYDVKM. CDR3 size: 11 residues. The CDR3 protein is CASSLGQGAFF. The CDR3, as DNA: TGTGCCAGCAGTTTAGGGCAGGGCGCTTTCTTT.

J is TRBJ2-1 and V is TRBV7-9; 10 nucleotides line up with TRBD2. The germline CDR1 and CDR2 sequences are SEHNR and FQNEAQ (reference sequence). V was clipped by 5 bases and J by 9 bases; unmatched bases: 10. The CDR3 runs to 15 residues. The CDR3 nucleotides are TGTGCCAGCAGCCCGCGCGGGACTAGCGTAGGTGAGCAGTTCTTC. Translating gives CASSPRGTSVGEQFF. The full variable domain, rest sourced from reference TRBV7-9 and TRBJ2-1, is DTGVSQNPRHKITKRGQNVTFRCDPISEHNRLYWYRQTLGQGPEFLTYFQNEAQLEKSRLLSDRFSAERPKGSFSTLEIQRTEQGDSAMYLCASSPRGTSVGEQFFGPGTRLTVL.

The chain has TRBV2 and TRBJ2-5; 10 bases match TRBD2. The CDR3 is 13 residues long. Unmatched junction bases numbered 5, after V lost 9 bases and J lost 4 bases. Germline lookup yields CDR1 SNHLY and CDR2 FYNNEI. The CDR3 spells CASQTSGLETQYF. In DNA form, the CDR3 reads TGTGCCAGTCAGACTAGCGGGTTAGAGACCCAGTACTTC.

The chain employs TRBV29-1 and TRBJ1-2; D gene uncertain. The CDR3 spans 12 residues. V gave up 3 bases and J gave up 5 bases, with 10 bases separating them. Per germline, CDR1 SQVTM and CDR2 ANQGSEA. The CDR3, as DNA: TGCAGCGTTGATCGACAAGTGTATGGCTACACCTTC. Amino acid sequence: CSVDRQVYGYTF.